Sequencing of this T cell receptor beta chain was carried out in a study of technical replicates of blood from several donors. The CDR3 is 14 residues long. The J segment lost 1 base and the V segment lost 4 bases, leaving 2 bases of the junction unmatched. Germline V gives CDR1 SGHNT, CDR2 YYREEE (reference sequence). The method was immunoSEQ multiplex PCR; TCRdb's version includes in-frame clones alone and lacks a portion of them. Of 65,000 to 95,000 clones listed, 80% to 90% are singletons. The sequenced sample consisted of PBMCs. This rearrangement joins TRBV5-4 to TRBJ1-1; 9 bases match TRBD1. This receptor was identified in a human donor in good health. Some clones in this sample may be carry-over from other donors' samples. CDR3 sequence: CASSRGQGNTEAFF. The DNA of the CDR3 is TGTGCCAGCAGCAGGGGACAGGGGAACACTGAAGCTTTCTTT.